There are a few counts of the clone carrying this T cell receptor (beta chain). What it binds is not known. The sample belongs to a study of shared clonotypes between healthy human individuals. Study-wide context: The study drew on a couple of women and a few men aged 18 to 49 as donors. Each donor's CD4 naive and CD4 memory cells filled three plates apiece, CD8 naive two, and CD8 memory one.

Germline lookup yields CDR1 MGHRA and CDR2 YSYEKL. V lost 1 base and J 4 bases, leaving 14 bases between the germline ends. This CDR3 is 16 amino acids long. Study-level findings and limits: On the whole, naive subsets had larger estimated richness than memory subsets had.

Every donor was a Caucasian adult from Nashville, Tennessee. Clones were read by immunoSEQ multiplex PCR, and TCRdb kept only the in-frame ones, dropping some. The table records roughly 1,000,000 clones, around 78% of them present only once. This TCR came from a man aged 18-30 years in good health. Some clones in this sample may be carry-over from other donors' samples. The chain employs TRBV4-1 and TRBJ2-1, with D possibly TRBD2 on 5 matching bases. What was sequenced was memory CD4+ T cells from PBMCs. Indicated subset: CD45RA-negative fraction. CDR3 loop: CASSQGTGRFYNEQFF. The CDR3 nucleotides read TGCGCCAGCAGCCAAGGGACTGGCCGCTTTTACAATGAGCAGTTCTTC.